This T cell receptor beta chain was retrieved from a study of blood T cell repertoires in COVID-19. Study information: COVID-19 samples from acute and convalescent phases originated in the United States, Italy and Spain. The cDNA or gDNA used as material had been derived from T cells, B-cell-depleted T cells, or PBMCs.

Cohort assignment relied on participant-reported clinical history. The germline CDR1 and CDR2 sequences are MNHEY and SMNVEV (reference sequence). V lost 1 base and J lost 0, with 7 bases in between. This CDR3 comprises 15 residues. Per the study methods: Reference gene primers were amplified, and this amplification served to estimate nucleated cell counts. Measured with immunoSEQ multiplex PCR; TCRdb has only the in-frame clones, and not every one. V and J calls and clone size come straight from that table; D and trimming were deduced from the DNA. The sample lists 350,000 to 500,000 clones; about 88% were seen once.

Sample: PBMCs or T cells enriched from blood (not recorded which). This clonotype originated in a woman younger than 30 who had been exposed to COVID-19. This chain links TRBV27 with TRBJ2-1; no clear D gene. The CDR3 nucleotides read TGTGCCAGCAGTTTATATCCTAGCTCCTACAATGAGCAGTTCTTC. Residues: CASSLYPSSYNEQFF.